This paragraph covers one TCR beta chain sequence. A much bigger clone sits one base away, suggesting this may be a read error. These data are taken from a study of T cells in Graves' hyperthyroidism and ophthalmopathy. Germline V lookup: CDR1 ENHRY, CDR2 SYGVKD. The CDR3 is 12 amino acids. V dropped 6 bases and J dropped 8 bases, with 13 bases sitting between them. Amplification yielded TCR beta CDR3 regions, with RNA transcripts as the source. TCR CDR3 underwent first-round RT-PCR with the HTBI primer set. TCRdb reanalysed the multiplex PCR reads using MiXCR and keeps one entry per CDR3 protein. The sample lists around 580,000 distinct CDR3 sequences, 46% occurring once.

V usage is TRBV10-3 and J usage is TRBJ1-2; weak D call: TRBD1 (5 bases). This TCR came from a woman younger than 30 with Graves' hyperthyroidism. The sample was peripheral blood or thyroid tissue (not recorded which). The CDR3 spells CAISVETGGYTF. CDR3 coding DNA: TGTGCCATCAGCGTGGAAACAGGAGGCTACACCTTC.